The present entry profiles one T cell receptor (beta chain) with its context. Other DNA sequences of this sample code for an identical CDR3. This entry comes from a study of blood T cell repertoires in COVID-19. Sequencing used immunoSEQ multiplex PCR; TCRdb keeps in-frame clones, though not all of them. Of about 370,000 clones in the sample, around 87% are singletons; the top ten hold about 10%. This CDR3 is 13 amino acids long. Trimming took 3 bases from V and 4 from J, leaving 7 bases between them. Sequencing was performed on peripheral blood. This sequence joins TRBV12-3 or TRBV12-4 and TRBJ2-1; D is unclear. The clonotype comes from a woman aged 30 to 39 with COVID-19, enrolled during active disease. CDR3 bases: TGTGCCAGCAGTTTCTCCGTGTACAATGAGCAGTTCTTC. The encoded protein is CASSFSVYNEQFF.